This T cell receptor (beta chain) derives from a study of shared clonotypes between healthy human individuals. Study outcomes and limitations: Clonotype sharing among donors was expected to depend on sequencing depth.

The authors split each subset's genomic DNA evenly across several immunoSEQ plates. TCRdb's copy holds only in-frame clones and misses some; the assay was immunoSEQ multiplex PCR. Of approximately 720,000 clones listed, under 95% are singletons. The naive CD8 population came from CD45RO-negative cells selected for CCR7, without terminally differentiated effector memory CD45RA+ cells. All participating donors were Caucasian adults from Nashville, Tennessee. Concerning this clone: Its cognate antigen is unknown.

Unmatched junction bases numbered 9, after V lost 0 bases and J lost 3 bases. Germline lookup yields CDR1 SQVTM and CDR2 ANQGSEA. The CDR3 has 16 amino acids. Sequences were obtained from naive CD8+ T cells sorted from blood. The chain recombines TRBV29-1 with TRBJ1-2; 8 nucleotides line up with TRBD1. The TCR was taken from a man aged 25 to 45 in good health. As DNA, the CDR3 is TGCAGCGTTGAAGATCTTCTGACAGGGGCCCACTATGGCTACACCTTC. Translation gives CSVEDLLTGAHYGYTF.